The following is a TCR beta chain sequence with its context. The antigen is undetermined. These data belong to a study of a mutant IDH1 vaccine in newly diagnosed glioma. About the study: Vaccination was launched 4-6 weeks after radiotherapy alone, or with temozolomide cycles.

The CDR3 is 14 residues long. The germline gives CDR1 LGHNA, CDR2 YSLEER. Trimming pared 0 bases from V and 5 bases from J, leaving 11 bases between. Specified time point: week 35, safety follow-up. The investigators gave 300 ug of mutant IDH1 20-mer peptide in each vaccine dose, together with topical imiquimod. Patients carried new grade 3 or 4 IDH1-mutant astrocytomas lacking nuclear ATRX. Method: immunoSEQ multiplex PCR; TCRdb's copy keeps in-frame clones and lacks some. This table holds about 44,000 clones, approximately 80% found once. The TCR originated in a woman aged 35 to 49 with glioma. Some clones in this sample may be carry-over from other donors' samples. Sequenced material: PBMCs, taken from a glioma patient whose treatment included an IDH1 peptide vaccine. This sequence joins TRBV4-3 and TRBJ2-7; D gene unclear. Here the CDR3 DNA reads TGCGCCAGCAGCCAAGAAATAGTAGCCCACGAGCAGTACTTC. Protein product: CASSQEIVAHEQYF.